The clone carrying this T cell receptor (beta chain) was recorded at least ten times. The source of the sample is a study of molecular identifiers for immune sequencing clone quantification. It was with previously described methods and listed TCR primers that bulk TCR libraries were made. Using its own MiXCR run on the PCR reads, TCRdb lists one record per CDR3 protein. The profile shows 60,000 to 70,000 distinct CDR3 sequences, about a sixth of them singletons. Trimming removed 4 bases from V and 0 bases from J, with 13 bases in between. The CDR3 sequence is 15 residues long. Germline assignment: CDR1 SGHDN and CDR2 FVKESK. Libraries used 20,000 to 1,000,000 sorted naive CD8 T cells and 10%, 30% or 50% RNA input. Researchers sorted naive CD8 T cells as cells that were CD8+CD4-CCR7+CD45RA+.

The rearrangement uses TRBV14 and TRBJ2-7; D is undetermined. Material: naive CD8+ T cells from blood, with Jurkat cell RNA spiked in. Subset noted: FACS-sorted CD8+CD4-CCR7+CD45RA+ naive T cells. The TCR was taken from a human donor in good health. Some libraries in this study had Jurkat cell RNA spiked in. The CDR3 nucleotides read TGTGCCAGCAGCCCGGCGCTTGCGTACTCCTACGAGCAGTACTTC. Translation gives CASSPALAYSYEQYF.